This T cell receptor (beta chain) was captured by sequencing in a study of OX40 agonist ivuxolimab in advanced cancers. As for the study more broadly: Ivuxolimab, which targeted the costimulatory receptor OX40 (CD134), was an agonistic, fully human IgG2 monoclonal antibody. The paper reports the monotherapy dose-escalation portion (N ≈ 50 patients) of the phase I ivuxolimab trial. Intravenous ivuxolimab was administered to patients every 2 weeks at six dose levels: 0.01, 0.1, 0.3, 1.5, 3 and 10 mg/kg. Patients were allowed to have had prior anti-PD-1, anti-PD-L1 or anti-CTLA-4 therapy, and 40% to 45% of the dose-escalation patients had previously received checkpoint inhibitors. Of the 50 or so patients in dose escalation, around 20 had hepatocellular carcinoma, some 15 had melanoma, 9 had renal cell carcinoma and 9 had head and neck cancer. Partial responses were achieved by three dose-escalation patients, of whom one had hepatocellular carcinoma and two had cutaneous melanoma. The purpose of peripheral TCRbeta sequencing was to test whether ivuxolimab changed TCR sequence diversity and led to clonal T-cell expansion. A male proportion of about 79% and a mean age of roughly 55 years, ranging from roughly 23 to 79, were recorded for the dose-escalation cohort. The research as a whole found: Low levels of normalized T-cell clonal expansion were also seen in some patients who did not respond. The antigen specificity of the clonally expanded peripheral T cells was not determined. After ivuxolimab, expanded clones were on average more numerous among CD8+ T cells than among CD4+ T cells. At doses of 0.1 to 3.0 mg/kg, clonal expansion of both CD4+ and CD8+ T cells in blood was seen between baseline and week 6. In partial responders in the 0.1-3.0 mg/kg groups, normalized peripheral clonal expansion was found to be among the lowest, especially among CD8+ T cells.

Trimming leaves V shorter by 0 bases and J shorter by 3 bases, with the junction holding 10 bases beyond the gene matches. CDR3 length: 19 amino acids, cysteine to phenylalanine. CDR3 DNA only is kept here, 57 bases in frame from base 1. The germline V gene sets CDR1 to SGHDT and CDR2 to YYEEEE. For this clone: There is no known antigen for this receptor. No much larger clone is present one base from it, and per-base qualities are unavailable.

Genomic DNA was extracted from sorted cells for sequencing of the TCRbeta CDR3 region. TCRbeta CDR3 regions were sequenced using the immunoSEQ Assay. TCRdb carries this immuneACCESS record with in-frame sequences only. Its versions omit some clonotypes, under half of them owing to an unresolved V gene in the studies checked, with the rest unexplained. The sample table lists about 64,000 clones, approximately 84% of them with a count of one. The ten largest clones take up about 2% of the sample. The trial excluded patients who had a history of autoimmune disease or were on systemic immunosuppression. Peripheral blood for TCR sequencing was collected from all dose cohorts at baseline, on cycle 4 day 1, and on cycle 7 day 1. Samples were obtained from an open-label, multicenter, first-in-human phase I dose-escalation trial of ivuxolimab. The trial enrolled adults with locally advanced or metastatic head and neck squamous cell, hepatocellular, melanoma or renal cell carcinoma. CD4+ and CD8+ T cells were sorted separately from peripheral blood before TCR sequencing.

The input for sequencing was CD4+ or CD8+ T cells sorted from blood, taken in a trial of the OX40 agonist ivuxolimab. The source of this sequence is an adult with an advanced solid tumor such as melanoma, head and neck, liver or kidney cancer. The chain uses TRBV5-6 and TRBJ1-6; 9 nucleotides in the junction match TRBD1. The CDR3 region: CASSLAKGQGSDYNSPLHF. The DNA sequence is TGTGCCAGCAGCTTGGCCAAGGGACAGGGTTCGGACTATAATTCACCCCTCCACTTT.